Presented here are 26 T cell receptor beta chains from one specimen sequenced in a study of post-analysis software for immune sequencing data. Study observations and caveats: Patients carried roughly five TRBV segments more frequently than controls did, and TRBV5-6, TRBV5-1 and TRBV20-1 were among them.

Libraries were made from TCR beta cDNA, and they carried unique molecular identifiers. TCRdb reprocessed the PCR reads via MiXCR and lists one record per CDR3 protein. Of roughly 570,000 distinct CDR3 sequences listed, 30% to 40% are singletons. Which antigens these TCRs recognize remains unknown. Input material: blood. The receptors derive from a girl younger than 18 with multiple sclerosis.

The chain carries TRBV12-3 or TRBV12-4 and TRBJ1-1; 7 nucleotides match TRBD1. V lost 3 bases and J lost 1; bases outside the gene matches: 5. The CDR3 consists of 15 residues. The CDR3 is CASSLPGDRNTEAFF. CDR3 sequence (DNA): TGTGCCAGCAGTTTGCCTGGGGACAGGAACACTGAAGCTTTCTTT.

V usage is TRBV4-1 and J usage is TRBJ1-1, with D tentatively TRBD1 (5 bases). V was clipped by 1 base and J by 1 base, with 16 bases between them. The CDR3 totals 17 residues. The V gene's germline CDR1 is MGHRA and CDR2 YSYEKL. CDR3 amino acids: CASSQVLGGAENTEAFF. The DNA of the CDR3 is TGCGCCAGCAGCCAAGTTCTGGGAGGGGCCGAGAACACTGAAGCTTTCTTT.

The CDR3 DNA is TGTGCCAGCAGTTTAACACTAGCGGTCCTATACGAGCAGTACTTC. Translation gives CASSLTLAVLYEQYF. V gene TRBV12-3 or TRBV12-4 combines with J gene TRBJ2-5; 8 positions agree with TRBD2. Judging by the DNA end, TRBJ2-7 fits better; the J call may be wrong. The CDR3 consists of 15 residues.

This clonotype showed up just once. The gene calls are TRBV7-9 and TRBJ2-1; 9 bases align to TRBD2. Trimming took 6 bases from V and 6 from J; bases not matched to a gene: 12. This CDR3 has 16 residues. Germline CDR1 SEHNR, CDR2 FQNEAQ (reference sequence). The chain's CDR3 is CASSPGGAGGFNEQFF. The DNA of the CDR3 is TGTGCCAGCAGTCCGGGGGGAGCGGGGGGATTCAATGAGCAGTTCTTC.

The chain links TRBV5-1 to TRBJ2-1; TRBD2 matches at 12 bases. The CDR3 is made up of 16 amino acids. Germline assignment: CDR1 SGHRS and CDR2 YFSETQ. Trimming cost V 0 bases and J 5 bases; bases outside gene matches: 3. CDR3 protein: CASSLGLAGADNEQFF. The CDR3 coding sequence is TGCGCCAGCAGCTTGGGACTAGCGGGGGCCGACAATGAGCAGTTCTTC.

The chain combines TRBV12-3 or TRBV12-4 with TRBJ2-2; TRBD2 aligns across 12 bases. CDR3 length: 19 amino acids. Germline trimming cut 6 bases from V and 4 bases from J; bases unmatched to any gene: 15. The CDR3 here is CASSTGQWVGLAGTGELFF. The CDR3 coding sequence is TGTGCCAGCAGCACCGGGCAGTGGGTGGGACTAGCGGGCACCGGGGAGCTGTTTTTT.

V is TRBV20-1 and J is TRBJ1-2, with 8 bases identical to TRBD1. The V gene end was trimmed by 1 base and the J gene end by 8 bases; junction bases not matched to a gene: 6. This CDR3 comprises 13 residues. Germline assignment: CDR1 DFQATT and CDR2 SNEGSKA (reference sequence). This chain's CDR3 is CSARVGRGLGYTF. DNA for the CDR3: TGCAGTGCTAGAGTGGGCAGGGGGCTGGGCTACACCTTC.

This clonotype came up a few times. Here the CDR3 reads CATSREDRIYEQYF. Written as DNA, the CDR3 is TGTGCCACCAGCAGAGAGGACAGGATCTACGAGCAGTACTTC. The chain links TRBV15 to TRBJ2-7; 7 bases align to TRBD1. Trimming took 0 bases from V and 3 from J; bases not matched to a gene: 2. The CDR3 has 14 residues. Germline V CDR1 and CDR2: LNHNV, YYDKDF (reference sequence). The full variable domain, rest sourced from reference TRBV15 and TRBJ2-7, is DAMVIQNPRYQVTQFGKPVTLSCSQTLNHNVMYWYQQKSSQAPKLLFHYYDKDFNNEADTPDNFQSRRPNTSFCFLDIRSPGLGDTAMYLCATSREDRIYEQYFGPGTRLTVT.

The chain couples TRBV5-1 to TRBJ2-7; D gene ambiguous. V was shortened by 4 bases and J by 3 bases, with 14 bases between the two germline ends. CDR3 length equals 14 residues. CDR1 and CDR2 from the germline V gene are SGHRS and YFSETQ. CDR3 sequence (DNA): TGCGCCAGCAGCCTCGCTAGGACGGGCTACGAGCAGTACTTC. Residues: CASSLARTGYEQYF. The full variable domain, with the rest looked up from reference TRBV5-1 and TRBJ2-7, is KAGVTQTPRYLIKTRGQQVTLSCSPISGHRSVSWYQQTPGQGLQFLFEYFSETQRNKGNFPGRFSGRQFSNSRSEMNVSTLELGDSALYLCASSLARTGYEQYFGPGTRLTVT.

V and J are TRBV5-1 and TRBJ2-3; D perhaps matches TRBD2 (6 bases). Trimming pared 4 bases from V and 6 bases from J, leaving 21 bases between. Germline V CDR1 and CDR2: SGHRS, YFSETQ. CDR3 length: 16 amino acids. The CDR3 is CASSLEGGVLGDTQYF. CDR3 bases: TGCGCCAGCAGCCTGGAGGGCGGTGTGTTGGGTGATACGCAGTATTTT.

This clonotype was found a few times. V and J are TRBV6-5 and TRBJ1-4, with a tentative D call TRBD1 (5 bases). V was pared by 4 bases and J by 3 bases, with 21 bases between. Per the germline V gene, CDR1 is MNHEY and CDR2 is SVGAGI. CDR3 size: 18 residues. The CDR3 here is CASSSGVGGRGANEKLFF. CDR3 bases: TGTGCCAGCAGTTCTGGGGTGGGGGGAAGAGGAGCTAATGAAAAACTGTTTTTT.

This chain connects TRBV5-1 to TRBJ2-3; D is ambiguous. CDR3 length: 13 residues. Trimming removed 5 bases from V and 4 bases from J, with 11 bases in between. Germline V gene data show CDR1 as SGHRS and CDR2 as YFSETQ. DNA of the CDR3: TGCGCCAGCAGGGCGGATTGGGCAGATACGCAGTATTTT. Residues: CASRADWADTQYF.

J is TRBJ2-3 and V is TRBV20-1, with D possibly called TRBD1 or TRBD2 (5 bases each). V was pared by 0 bases and J by 4 bases, with 17 bases between. Germline-derived CDR1 and CDR2 are DFQATT and SNEGSKA (reference sequence). CDR3 size: 16 residues. CDR3 sequence: CSARDHGGSSADTQYF. CDR3 coding DNA: TGCAGTGCTAGAGATCATGGGGGTTCCAGTGCAGATACGCAGTATTTT.

This clonotype has only a few counts. This chain joins TRBV5-1 and TRBJ2-4; no reliable D call. The V gene's germline CDR1 is SGHRS and CDR2 YFSETQ. The CDR3 spans 14 residues. V lost 0 bases to trimming and J lost 8 bases, with 12 bases between them. The CDR3 DNA follows: TGCGCCAGCAGCTTGGGACTTGACCCCGACATTCAGTACTTC. Its translation: CASSLGLDPDIQYF.

This sequence joins TRBV9 and TRBJ2-5; possibly TRBD2 for D (6 bases). Trimming left V 3 bases short and J 5 bases short, with 14 bases between. The V gene's germline CDR1 is SGDLS and CDR2 YYNGEE. This CDR3 is 14 amino acids long. CDR3 amino acids: CASSEAEGRETQYF. The CDR3 DNA sequence: TGTGCCAGCAGCGAGGCGGAGGGCCGGGAGACCCAGTACTTC.

The chain links TRBV4-1 to TRBJ2-7; a weak D match, TRBD1 (6 bases). CDR3 length: 15 residues. The V end lost 4 bases, the J end lost 2 bases, and 15 bases lay between the germline ends. Germline values: CDR1 MGHRA, CDR2 YSYEKL. CDR3 region: CASSPLVGGAYEQYF. The CDR3 DNA is TGCGCCAGCAGCCCCCTTGTAGGGGGAGCCTACGAGCAGTACTTC.

V is TRBV5-6 and J is TRBJ2-5; weak D call: TRBD1 (5 bases). The CDR3 covers 13 residues. Germline CDR1 reads SGHDT; CDR2 reads YYEEEE. The germline V and J ends were trimmed by 6 bases and 1 base, with 10 bases remaining between them. The chain's CDR3 is CASNKRGQETQYF. The CDR3 DNA reads as TGTGCCAGCAACAAAAGGGGCCAAGAGACCCAGTACTTC.

This clonotype has only a few counts. The gene calls are TRBV7-9 and TRBJ2-7; D is uncertain. The CDR3 has 14 amino acids. Germline V gene lookup returns CDR1 SEHNR and CDR2 FQNEAQ (reference sequence). Between the trimmed V and J ends, which lost 2 bases and 3 bases, there was a span of 11 bases. The CDR3 coding sequence is TGTGCCAGCAGCTTATTAACGCCTAACTACGAGCAGTACTTC. Protein: CASSLLTPNYEQYF.

The V and J genes are TRBV20-1 and TRBJ1-2; D possibly corresponds to TRBD1 (5 bases). Trimming left V 1 base short and J 4 bases short, with 13 bases between. CDR3 length equals 14 residues. Germline assignment: CDR1 DFQATT and CDR2 SNEGSKA (reference sequence). CDR3 DNA sequence: TGCAGTGCTAGAGTTCGGGGGGAGGGCTATGGCTACACCTTC. Its protein is CSARVRGEGYGYTF.

The V gene is TRBV6-6, the J gene TRBJ1-2; D remains ambiguous. This CDR3 has 14 residues. V lost 8 bases and J 2 bases, leaving 15 bases between the germline ends. The germline gives CDR1 MNHNY, CDR2 SVGAGI (reference sequence). The CDR3 spells CASHERRENYGYTF. Written as DNA, the CDR3 is TGTGCCAGCCATGAGAGGCGGGAGAACTATGGCTACACCTTC.

The rearrangement joins TRBV20-1 to TRBJ2-2, with 10 bases identical to TRBD2. CDR1 and CDR2 (germline): DFQATT, SNEGSKA (reference sequence). This CDR3 is built from 20 residues. Losses at the gene ends were 0 bases for V and 2 bases for J; bases not matched to a gene: 15. CDR3 sequence reads: CSARDIGPGAGGLNTGELFF. DNA for the CDR3: TGCAGTGCTAGAGATATAGGACCGGGAGCGGGGGGGCTCAACACCGGGGAGCTGTTTTTT.

As for this clonotype: With only one base between it and a far larger clone, this is likely a read error. CDR3 region: CASSLAGGSTDTRYF. The CDR3 nucleotides are TGTGCCAGCAGCCTAGCGGGGGGCAGCACAGATACGCGGTATTTT. V and J are TRBV7-9 and TRBJ2-3; 11 nucleotides line up with TRBD2. Germline-derived CDR1 and CDR2 are SEHNR and FQNEAQ (reference sequence). CDR3 size: 15 residues.

This clonotype was counted a few times. The chain combines TRBV28 with TRBJ1-2; D might be TRBD1 (5 bases). This CDR3 has 13 residues. V shed 4 bases and J shed 8 bases, with 14 bases lying between them. Germline V gene data show CDR1 as MDHEN and CDR2 as SYDVKM. Written as DNA, the CDR3 is TGTGCCAGCAGTTCAAGGGGCCCGGAGGGCTACACCTTC. This codes for CASSSRGPEGYTF.

The V call is TRBV10-3, the J call TRBJ2-7, with TRBD1 matching 10 bases. Germline CDR1 ENHRY, CDR2 SYGVKD. The CDR3 is made up of 15 amino acids. V lost 6 bases to trimming and J lost 2 bases; unmatched junction nucleotides: 7. CDR3 in amino acids: CAIRLAGTGAYEQYF. The CDR3 DNA reads TGTGCCATCAGGCTTGCCGGGACAGGGGCCTACGAGCAGTACTTC.

The chain is built from TRBV12-5 and TRBJ2-3, with D unclear. The length of the CDR3 is 17 residues. V was pared by 6 bases and J by 3 bases, with 22 bases between. Per the germline V gene, CDR1 is LGHNT and CDR2 is FRNRAP. CDR3 in amino acids: CASGRTRDLDDTDTQYF. The CDR3 region has the DNA TGTGCTAGTGGCCGCACTCGAGACCTAGATGATACAGATACGCAGTATTTT. Variable domain in full (rest from reference TRBV12-5 and TRBJ2-3): DARVTQTPRHKVTEMGQEVTMRCQPILGHNTVFWYRQTMMQGLELLAYFRNRAPLDDSGMPKDRFSAEMPDATLATLKIQPSEPRDSAVYFCASGRTRDLDDTDTQYFGPGTRLTVL.

V is TRBV11-2 and J is TRBJ2-7, with D possibly called TRBD1 or TRBD2 (5 bases each). The CDR3 is 15 amino acids. Germline V gene data show CDR1 as SGHAT and CDR2 as FQNNGV. Trimming took off 0 bases at V and 3 bases at J, with 12 bases between the two ends. This CDR3 is CASSLEVGAHYEQYF. CDR3 nucleotide sequence: TGTGCCAGCAGCTTAGAGGTCGGGGCCCACTACGAGCAGTACTTC.